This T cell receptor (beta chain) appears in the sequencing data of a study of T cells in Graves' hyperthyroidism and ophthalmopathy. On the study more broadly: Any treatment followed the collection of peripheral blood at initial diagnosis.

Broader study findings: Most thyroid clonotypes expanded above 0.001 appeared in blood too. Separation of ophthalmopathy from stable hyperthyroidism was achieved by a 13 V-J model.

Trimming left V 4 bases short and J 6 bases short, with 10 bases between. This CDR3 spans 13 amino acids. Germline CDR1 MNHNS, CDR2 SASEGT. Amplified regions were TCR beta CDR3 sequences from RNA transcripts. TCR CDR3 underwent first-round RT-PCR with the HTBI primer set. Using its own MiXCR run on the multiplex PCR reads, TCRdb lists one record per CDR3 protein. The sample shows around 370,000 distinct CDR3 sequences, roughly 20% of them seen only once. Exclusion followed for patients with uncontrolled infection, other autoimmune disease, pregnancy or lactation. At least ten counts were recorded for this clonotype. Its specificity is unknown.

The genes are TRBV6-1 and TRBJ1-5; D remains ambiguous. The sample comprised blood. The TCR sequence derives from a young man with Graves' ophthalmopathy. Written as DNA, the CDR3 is TGTGCCAGCAGTGGGTATGGTAGTCAGCCCCAGCATTTT. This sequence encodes CASSGYGSQPQHF.